These 5 T cell receptor beta chains were sequenced from one sample in a study of spatial heterogeneity in lung cancer. Notes on the study in general: It was found that expanded intratumoral alpha and beta TCR counts tracked tumor mutation counts.

No antigens are known for them. Using its own MiXCR run on the 5' RACE reads, TCRdb lists one record per CDR3 protein. Of roughly 4,000 distinct CDR3 sequences in the sample, just over 5% were seen once. Described time point: sample taken at primary tumor resection. Specimen: lung tumor tissue, collected at surgery. The source is a female donor with early-stage non-small cell lung cancer.

This clonotype is labeled as medium-sized. Because this beta chain is a stray read in a library intended to capture alpha chains, its abundance should not be given much weight. This chain uses TRBV28 with TRBJ1-5, with D possibly matching TRBD1 (6 bases). The CDR3 has 18 residues. Germline lookup yields CDR1 MDHEN and CDR2 SYDVKM. Trimming cost V 2 bases and J 1 base, with 18 bases left between them. CDR3 protein: CASSLGFGRGGSNQPQHF. CDR3 in DNA: TGTGCCAGCAGTTTAGGGTTTGGTAGGGGGGGGAGCAATCAGCCCCAGCATTTT.

This clonotype is judged medium-sized. Little can be read into the size of this beta chain, an off-target read in a library designed for alpha chains. The J gene is TRBJ2-5, the V gene TRBV5-1; D remains ambiguous. CDR1 and CDR2 from the germline V gene are SGHRS and YFSETQ. V was cut by 0 bases and J by 2 bases, with 14 bases left in between. The CDR3 has 16 amino acids. CDR3 loop: CASSLAGSHKQETQYF. The CDR3 DNA is TGCGCCAGCAGCTTGGCCGGCAGCCACAAACAAGAGACCCAGTACTTC.

By sample fraction, this clonotype is medium-sized. As an off-target read in a library built for alpha chains, this beta chain has a frequency of little significance. The CDR3 region is CASSLEVSTEAFF. DNA of the CDR3: TGCGCCAGCAGCTTGGAGGTGAGCACTGAAGCTTTCTTT. The chain is built from TRBV5-1 and TRBJ1-1; D is uncertain. CDR1 SGHRS and CDR2 YFSETQ come from the germline V gene. The CDR3 runs to 13 residues. The germline V and J ends were trimmed by 0 bases and 4 bases, with 7 bases remaining between them.

This clonotype was seen ten or more times. This beta chain represents an off-target read in a library built for alpha chains; its size is of limited meaning. J is TRBJ1-5 and V is TRBV19; no clear D gene. This CDR3 spans 12 amino acids. V lost 3 bases and J 0 bases, leaving 0 bases between the germline ends. Germline CDR1 and CDR2: LNHDA and SQIVND (reference sequence). In DNA, the CDR3 is TGTGCCAGTAGTATTAGCAATCAGCCCCAGCATTTT. Translated, it gives CASSISNQPQHF.

This clonotype was seen a handful of times. Since the library was made to target alpha chains, this beta chain is a stray read and its abundance is not meaningful. This chain connects TRBV7-2 to TRBJ1-6; the D is unclear. From germline, CDR1 is SGHTA and CDR2 FQGNSA. Deletions cut 1 base from V and 0 bases from J, with 10 bases between. The CDR3 covers 17 residues. This chain's CDR3 is CASSLEPSSSYNSPLHF. Written as DNA, the CDR3 is TGTGCCAGCAGCTTAGAGCCCTCTAGCTCCTATAATTCACCCCTCCACTTT.